This T cell receptor beta chain was identified during a study of T cell changes during pregnancy in multiple sclerosis. TCRdb's table, derived via immunoSEQ multiplex PCR, lists solely in-frame clones and lacks some. Among tens of thousands of clones, about 92% were seen once, and the ten largest hold 5% to 6%. Trimming removed 7 bases from V and 2 bases from J, with 12 bases in between. The CDR3 is 14 amino acids. Germline assignment: CDR1 MDHEN and CDR2 SYDVKM. The chain carries TRBV28 and TRBJ1-5; the D gene is possibly TRBD1 (5 bases). The input for sequencing was CD8+ T cells from peripheral blood mononuclear cells, taken in the third trimester of pregnancy. The TCR sequence derives from a female donor with multiple sclerosis, enrolled in a pregnancy study. CDR3 nucleotide sequence: TGTGCCAGCATCCCCTGGGGGGGCAATCAGCCCCAGCATTTT. The encoded protein is CASIPWGGNQPQHF.